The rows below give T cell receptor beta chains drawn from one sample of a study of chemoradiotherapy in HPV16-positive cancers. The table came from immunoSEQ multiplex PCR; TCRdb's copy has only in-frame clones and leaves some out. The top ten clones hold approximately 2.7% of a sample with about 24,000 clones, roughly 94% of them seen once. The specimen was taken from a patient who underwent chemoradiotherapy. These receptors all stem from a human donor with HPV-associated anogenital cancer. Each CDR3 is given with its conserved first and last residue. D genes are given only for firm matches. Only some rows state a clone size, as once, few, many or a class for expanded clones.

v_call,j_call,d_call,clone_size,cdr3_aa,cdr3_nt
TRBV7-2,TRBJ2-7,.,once,CASSLVRDQGPYEQYF,TGTGCCAGCAGCTTAGTCCGGGACCAGGGCCCCTACGAGCAGTACTTC
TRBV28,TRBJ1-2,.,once,CASSLGTYGYTF,TGTGCCAGCAGTTTAGGCACGTATGGCTACACCTTC
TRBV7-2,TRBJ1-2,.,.,CASSLDGDGYGYTF,TGTGCCAGCAGCTTAGATGGGGATGGCTATGGCTACACCTTC
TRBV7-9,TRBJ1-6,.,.,CASSLDLSPLHF,TGTGCCAGCAGCTTAGATTTGTCACCCCTCCACTTT
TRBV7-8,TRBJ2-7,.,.,CASSLAPSHHEQYF,TGTGCCAGCAGCTTAGCGCCGAGTCACCACGAGCAGTACTTC
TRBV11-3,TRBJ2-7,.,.,CASSPYDRPYEQYF,TGTGCCAGCAGCCCTTACGACAGACCCTATGAGCAGTACTTC
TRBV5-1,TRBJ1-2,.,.,CASSLATSKWGYTF,TGCGCCAGCAGCTTAGCGACATCTAAATGGGGCTACACCTTC
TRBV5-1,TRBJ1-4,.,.,CASSFLGGPNEKLFF,TGCGCCAGCAGCTTCCTAGGTGGGCCTAATGAAAAACTGTTTTTT
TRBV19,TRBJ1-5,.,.,CASKGTEGRNQPQHF,TGTGCCAGTAAAGGGACCGAGGGGCGCAATCAGCCCCAGCATTTT
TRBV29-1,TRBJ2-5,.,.,CSISFVGLRETQYF,TGCAGTATTTCGTTTGTCGGGCTGCGAGAGACCCAGTACTTC
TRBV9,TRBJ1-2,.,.,CASSVEGGGGYTF,TGTGCCAGCAGCGTAGAAGGGGGGGGTGGCTACACCTTC
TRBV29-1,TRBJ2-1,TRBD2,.,CSVAHRGLDNEQFF,TGCAGCGTTGCACACCGAGGACTAGACAATGAGCAGTTCTTC
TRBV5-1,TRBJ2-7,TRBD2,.,CASSLEPSGHSYEQYF,TGCGCCAGCAGCTTGGAGCCTAGCGGCCACTCCTACGAGCAGTACTTC
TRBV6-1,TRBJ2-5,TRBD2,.,CATTVLAVYQETQYF,TGTGCCACAACGGTACTAGCGGTGTACCAAGAGACCCAGTACTTC
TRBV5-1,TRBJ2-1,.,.,CASSLGSYNEQFF,TGCGCCAGCAGCTTGGGTTCTTACAATGAGCAGTTCTTC
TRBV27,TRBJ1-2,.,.,CASSLGWDGNNYGYTF,TGTGCCAGCAGTTTAGGATGGGACGGAAATAACTATGGCTACACCTTC
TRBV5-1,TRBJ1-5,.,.,CASSLEPGNQPQHF,TGCGCCAGCAGCTTGGAGCCAGGCAATCAGCCCCAGCATTTT
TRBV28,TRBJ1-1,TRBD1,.,CASSSRQGRNTEAFF,TGTGCCAGCAGTTCCAGACAGGGAAGGAACACTGAAGCTTTCTTT
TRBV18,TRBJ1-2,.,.,CASSPTRRADLTYGYTF,TGTGCCAGCTCACCGACTCGGAGGGCCGATCTTACCTATGGCTACACCTTC
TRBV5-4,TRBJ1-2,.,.,CASSLDALLYGYTF,TGTGCCAGCAGCTTGGATGCGCTCCTCTATGGCTACACCTTC
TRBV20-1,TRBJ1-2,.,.,CSVEAGGYTF,TGCAGTGTTGAGGCGGGTGGCTACACCTTC
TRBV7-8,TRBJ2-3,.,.,CASSFGWERTDTQYF,TGTGCCAGCAGCTTTGGCTGGGAGAGGACAGATACGCAGTATTTT
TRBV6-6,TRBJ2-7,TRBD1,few,CASSTGQGRYEQYF,TGTGCCAGCAGCACCGGACAGGGACGTTACGAGCAGTACTTC
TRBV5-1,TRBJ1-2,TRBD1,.,CASSSYGQGDGYTF,TGCGCCAGCAGCTCCTACGGACAGGGGGATGGCTACACCTTC
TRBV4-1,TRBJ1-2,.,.,CASSQDTPGNYGYTF,TGCGCCAGCAGCCAAGATACCCCAGGGAACTATGGCTACACCTTC
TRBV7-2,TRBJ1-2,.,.,CASSWTDVYGYTF,TGTGCCAGCAGCTGGACGGATGTCTATGGCTACACCTTC
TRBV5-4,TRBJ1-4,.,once,CASSIQTATNEKLFF,TGTGCCAGCAGCATACAGACAGCAACTAATGAAAAACTGTTTTTT